The next 7 T cell receptor beta chains were all read from a single sample in a study of blood T cell repertoires in COVID-19. The data were produced by immunoSEQ multiplex PCR, yet TCRdb's version contains in-frame clones alone and is incomplete. The sample records about 150,000 clones, roughly 84% being singletons. Sequencing input: peripheral blood. The source is a man between 70 and 80 years old with acute or convalescent COVID-19.

CDR3 sequence: CATSDLLSYNEQFF. The CDR3 DNA reads as TGTGCCACCAGTGATTTGCTCAGTTACAATGAGCAGTTCTTC. V usage is TRBV24-1 and J usage is TRBJ2-1, with D unclear. Trimming removed 0 bases from V and 4 bases from J, with 6 bases in between. There are 14 residues in the CDR3. From germline, CDR1 is KGHDR and CDR2 SFDVKD.

Concerning this clone: Other DNA sequences in this specimen translate into the identical CDR3. V gene TRBV5-1 combines with J gene TRBJ2-2; 11 bases are shared with TRBD2. The CDR3 sequence is 15 residues long. The junction had 4 bases not matched to a gene; V was cut back by 5 bases and J by 4 bases. The germline CDR1 and CDR2 sequences are SGHRS and YFSETQ. CDR3 amino acids: CASSRTSGGTGELFF. DNA of the CDR3: TGCGCCAGCAGTCGTACTAGCGGGGGCACCGGGGAGCTGTTTTTT. Using reference TRBV5-1 and TRBJ2-2 for the parts outside the CDR3, the full variable domain is KAGVTQTPRYLIKTRGQQVTLSCSPISGHRSVSWYQQTPGQGLQFLFEYFSETQRNKGNFPGRFSGRQFSNSRSEMNVSTLELGDSALYLCASSRTSGGTGELFFGEGSRLTVL.

This clone was picked up a small number of times. The J gene is TRBJ2-1, the V gene TRBV5-4, with D uncertain. Per germline, CDR1 SGHNT and CDR2 YYREEE (reference sequence). Trimming removed 4 bases from V and 6 bases from J, with 8 bases in between. The length of the CDR3 is 12 residues. The CDR3 bases are TGTGCCAGCAGCCTACAGAGCAATGAGCAGTTCTTC. Amino acid sequence: CASSLQSNEQFF.

The chain carries TRBV6-5 and TRBJ1-2; 8 nucleotides agree with TRBD1. Germline V CDR1 and CDR2: MNHEY, SVGAGI. J gave up 8 bases and V 6 bases, and 11 bases lay outside the gene matches. This CDR3 is built from 14 residues. DNA of the CDR3: TGTGCCAGCAGCCAGGGGACAGGTGTATGGGGCTACACCTTC. Translation gives CASSQGTGVWGYTF.

This clone was seen just once. V gene TRBV12-5 combines with J gene TRBJ1-1, with D possibly being TRBD1 (5 bases). CDR1 is LGHNT, CDR2 FRNRAP, per germline. This CDR3 is built from 15 residues. Deletions cut 1 base from V and 6 bases from J, with 15 bases between. The CDR3 reads CASGLAEQVVSEAFF. Here the CDR3 DNA reads TGTGCTAGTGGTTTGGCCGAACAGGTAGTCTCTGAAGCTTTCTTT.

The rearrangement links TRBV5-1 to TRBJ2-2; 7 nucleotides line up with TRBD2. V lost 4 bases, J lost 0 bases, and 18 bases stayed unmatched. The CDR3 sequence is 20 residues long. Looked up from germline, CDR1 is SGHRS and CDR2 is YFSETQ. Here the CDR3 DNA reads TGCGCCAGCAGCCCAGGTACCCCGGGGGGAGCTCCTTCGAACACCGGGGAGCTGTTTTTT. The encoded protein is CASSPGTPGGAPSNTGELFF.

The chain is built from TRBV5-1 and TRBJ2-5; TRBD2 aligns across 10 bases. Germline CDR1 and CDR2: SGHRS and YFSETQ. The junction had 10 bases not matched to a gene; V was cut back by 4 bases and J by 4 bases. The CDR3 totals 16 residues. The CDR3 region has the DNA TGCGCCAGCAGCGGCTTAAGCGGGGGGGCCCCAGAGACCCAGTACTTC. Its translation is CASSGLSGGAPETQYF.